Here is one T cell receptor beta chain with its context. The CDR3 extends over 15 amino acids. Germline CDR1 MNHNY, CDR2 SVGAGI (reference sequence). V was pared by 6 bases and J by 3 bases, with 15 bases between. These data come from a study of OX40 agonist ivuxolimab in advanced cancers. Study background: Antecedent anti-PD-1, anti-PD-L1 or anti-CTLA-4 therapy was permissible, with over 35% having received some.

The method was immunoSEQ multiplex PCR; TCRdb's version includes in-frame clones alone and lacks a portion of them. The sample has about 2,100 clones, around 79% seen once. This specimen was CD4+ or CD8+ T cells sorted from blood, taken in a trial of the OX40 agonist ivuxolimab. The rearrangement joins TRBV6-6 to TRBJ1-5; maybe TRBD1 (5 bases). This TCR was sampled from an adult with an advanced solid tumor such as melanoma, head and neck, liver or kidney cancer. CDR3 residues: CASSPWDGDNQPQHF. CDR3 in DNA: TGTGCCAGCAGCCCGTGGGACGGAGACAATCAGCCCCAGCATTTT.